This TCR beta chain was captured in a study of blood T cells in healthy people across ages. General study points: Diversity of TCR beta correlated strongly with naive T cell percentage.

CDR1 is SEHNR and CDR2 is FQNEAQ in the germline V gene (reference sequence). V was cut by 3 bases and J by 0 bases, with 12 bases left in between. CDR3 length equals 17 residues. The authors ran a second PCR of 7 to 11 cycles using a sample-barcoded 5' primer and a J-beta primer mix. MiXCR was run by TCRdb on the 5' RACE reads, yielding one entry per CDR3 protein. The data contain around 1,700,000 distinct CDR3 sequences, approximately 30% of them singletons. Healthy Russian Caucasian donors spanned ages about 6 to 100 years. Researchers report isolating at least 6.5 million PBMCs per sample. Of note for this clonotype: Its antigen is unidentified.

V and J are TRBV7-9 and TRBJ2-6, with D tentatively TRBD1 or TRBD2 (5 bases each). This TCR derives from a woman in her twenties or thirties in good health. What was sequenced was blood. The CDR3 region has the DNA TGTGCCAGCAGCTTTGGGGGACCGTACTCTGGGGCCAACGTCCTGACTTTC. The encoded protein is CASSFGGPYSGANVLTF.